The 5 T cell receptor beta chains in this list originate from one sample, sequenced in a study of T-cell memory formation after mild COVID-19. One entry per CDR3 protein results from TCRdb running MiXCR on the 5' RACE reads. This table holds hundreds of thousands of distinct CDR3 sequences, about 23% found once. Sequenced sample: PBMCs or a T cell subset sorted from them (not recorded which). The receptors derive from an adult woman who had mild COVID-19 (a few samples of this study predate the infection). Cell type and time point are not known.

The chain combines TRBV19 with TRBJ2-5, with D perhaps matching TRBD1 (5 bases). Germline CDR1 is LNHDA and CDR2 is SQIVND (reference sequence). This CDR3 contains 15 residues. The V and J ends lost 5 bases and 1 base respectively, with 14 bases between them. The CDR3 DNA follows: TGTGCCAGTAGTGGCAGGGCATCCTCCCAAGAGACCCAGTACTTC. Its translation is CASSGRASSQETQYF.

The chain employs TRBV29-1 and TRBJ2-3; TRBD1 aligns across 7 bases. J was trimmed by 4 bases and V by 4 bases; bases with no gene match: 8. The CDR3 loop spans 14 amino acids. Germline CDR1 reads SQVTM; CDR2 reads ANQGSEA. CDR3 in DNA: TGCAGCGTTGTGGTCCAGGGGGTCGCAGATACGCAGTATTTT. Its protein is CSVVVQGVADTQYF.

This clonotype has only a few counts. The chain is built from TRBV14 and TRBJ1-2; D may be TRBD1 (5 bases). Germline V gives CDR1 SGHDN, CDR2 FVKESK. CDR3 length equals 13 residues. Deletions cut 3 bases from V and 3 bases from J, with 8 bases between. This chain's CDR3 is CASSHGGDYGYTF. The CDR3 coding sequence is TGTGCCAGCAGCCATGGGGGGGACTATGGCTACACCTTC.

This clonotype was counted only a few times. The chain uses TRBV6-5 and TRBJ2-2; 7 nucleotides line up with TRBD2. The length of the CDR3 is 16 residues. The trim removed 0 bases at V and 6 bases at J, leaving 7 bases unmatched. CDR1 and CDR2 from the germline V gene are MNHEY and SVGAGI. Here the CDR3 DNA reads TGTGCCAGCAGTTACTCCATGGGGAGCGGGGCCGGGGAGCTGTTTTTT. It specifies CASSYSMGSGAGELFF.

This clonotype has a handful of counts. The chain couples TRBV4-3 to TRBJ1-2; D unresolved. V lost 3 bases, J lost 8 bases, and 13 bases lay in between. The CDR3 sequence is 13 residues long. Germline-derived CDR1 and CDR2 are LGHNA and YSLEER. CDR3: CASSHAPGGGYTF. In nucleotides, the CDR3 is TGCGCCAGCAGCCATGCCCCCGGCGGGGGCTACACCTTC.